Here is one T cell receptor beta chain with its context. Noted treatment: oral pan-JAK inhibitor, 5-10 mg twice daily. This record comes from a study of CD8+ T cells in alopecia areata. In each case, RNA was isolated and then reverse transcribed into cDNA as the sequencing template. Measured with immunoSEQ multiplex PCR; TCRdb has only the in-frame clones, and not every one. This table holds about 140,000 clones, around 83% found once. J was trimmed by 6 bases and V by 5 bases; bases with no gene match: 5. Germline loops: CDR1 SNHLY, CDR2 FYNNEI. The CDR3 runs 14 residues. The specimen comprised CD8+ T cells sorted from blood, sampled at week 4, from a patient treated with tofacitinib. V and J are TRBV2 and TRBJ1-5; TRBD1 aligns across 9 bases. This receptor was identified in a human donor with alopecia areata. In DNA, the CDR3 is TGTGCCAGCAGTTTGACAGGGGGGGTTCAGCCCCAGCATTTT. Protein: CASSLTGGVQPQHF.